What follows are 28 T cell receptor beta chains derived from one specimen sequenced in a study of beta chain features in type 1 diabetes. Expressed TCRB transcripts were sequenced because the isolated RNA had all been reverse transcribed beforehand. Using immunoSEQ multiplex PCR, the repertoire was profiled, and TCRdb retains in-frame clones only, with some absent. The table has around 240,000 clones, over 65% seen once. The sample consisted of naive CD4+ T cells from blood. The receptors were gathered from a man younger than 40 in good health.

The chain combines TRBV13 with TRBJ2-6, with D unresolved. The CDR3 is 13 amino acids. V lost 1 base and J 2 bases, leaving 0 bases between the germline ends. Germline CDR1 reads PRHDT; CDR2 reads FYEKMQ (reference sequence). The CDR3 DNA reads TGTGCCAGCAGCTTAGCTGGGGCCAACGTCCTGACTTTC. It is translated as CASSLAGANVLTF. Full variable domain (remainder filled in from reference TRBV13 and TRBJ2-6): AAGVIQSPRHLIKEKRETATLKCYPIPRHDTVYWYQQGPGQDPQFLISFYEKMQSDKGSIPDRFSAQQFSDYHSELNMSSLELGDSALYFCASSLAGANVLTFGAGSRLTVL.

The chain has TRBV9 and TRBJ1-5; D unresolved. The CDR3 is 15 amino acids. Germline V gene lookup returns CDR1 SGDLS and CDR2 YYNGEE. V lost 0 bases and J lost 11, with 18 bases in between. CDR3 in amino acids: CASSVGGASSEAQHF. In DNA, the CDR3 is TGTGCCAGCAGCGTAGGCGGTGCCTCGTCGGAGGCCCAGCATTTT.

The chain joins TRBV29-1 to TRBJ2-7; 7 bases agree with TRBD1. The CDR3 is 13 residues long. V lost 5 bases and J lost 6; bases outside the gene matches: 10. CDR1 SQVTM and CDR2 ANQGSEA come from the germline V gene. The CDR3 DNA sequence: TGCAGCGTTAAAGGACAGGCTCCCCCCGAGCAGTACTTC. This translates into CSVKGQAPPEQYF.

The chain employs TRBV28 and TRBJ2-5, with no clear D. The germline gives CDR1 MDHEN, CDR2 SYDVKM. Deletions cut 4 bases from V and 9 bases from J, with 12 bases between. This CDR3 spans 12 amino acids. CDR3 in amino acids: CASSSQGLAQYF. CDR3 DNA sequence: TGTGCCAGCAGTTCCCAAGGGCTAGCCCAGTACTTC.

V and J are TRBV7-2 and TRBJ2-3; the D is unclear. CDR1 and CDR2 from the germline V gene are SGHTA and FQGNSA. This CDR3 is 13 amino acids long. V was shortened by 1 base and J by 5 bases, with 7 bases between the two germline ends. CDR3 protein: CASSLVPGDTQYF. The CDR3 bases are TGTGCCAGCAGCTTAGTGCCCGGAGATACGCAGTATTTT.

This sequence joins TRBV20-1 and TRBJ2-3, with D unresolved. Germline V gene sequence: CDR1 DFQATT, CDR2 SNEGSKA (reference sequence). The CDR3 consists of 11 residues. The V end lost 5 bases, the J end lost 6 bases, and 9 bases lay between the germline ends. Written as DNA, the CDR3 is TGCAGTGCTCCTCTCGCCGATACGCAGTATTTT. Protein product: CSAPLADTQYF.

This clone has only a few counts. V and J are TRBV29-1 and TRBJ1-1, with D perhaps TRBD1 (5 bases). The CDR3 is 13 amino acids. Trimming cost V 4 bases and J 3 bases, with 12 bases left between them. CDR1 is SQVTM and CDR2 is ANQGSEA in the germline V gene. CDR3 in amino acids: CSVGARVDTEAFF. The CDR3, as DNA: TGCAGCGTTGGTGCCAGGGTTGACACTGAAGCTTTCTTT. The full variable domain, in which reference TRBV29-1 and TRBJ1-1 provide the parts outside the CDR3, is SAVISQKPSRDICQRGTSLTIQCQVDSQVTMMFWYRQQPGQSLTLIATANQGSEATYESGFVIDKFPISRPNLTFSTLTVSNMSPEDSSIYLCSVGARVDTEAFFGQGTRLTVV.

The chain links TRBV20-1 to TRBJ1-6; TRBD1 is a possible D gene (5 bases). The CDR3 is made up of 11 amino acids. The V gene's germline CDR1 is DFQATT and CDR2 SNEGSKA (reference sequence). Trimming took 0 bases from V and 16 from J, leaving 10 bases between them. The CDR3 sequence is CSARDPKGLHF. CDR3 DNA sequence: TGCAGTGCTAGAGATCCGAAGGGGCTCCACTTT.

The chain is built from TRBV9 and TRBJ2-4; 8 nucleotides match TRBD1. This CDR3 spans 15 amino acids. V shed 3 bases and J 7 bases; nucleotides not matched to a gene: 9. CDR1 SGDLS and CDR2 YYNGEE come from the germline V gene. DNA of the CDR3: TGTGCCAGCAGCGAATCAGGGGGCGCCGGGAACATTCAGTACTTC. It codes for CASSESGGAGNIQYF.

This clone was counted between two and nine times. The J gene is TRBJ1-2, the V gene TRBV30; D gene unclear. Trimming took off 4 bases at V and 1 base at J, with 7 bases between the two ends. The CDR3 extends over 12 amino acids. Germline V lookup: CDR1 GTSNPN, CDR2 SVGIG (reference sequence). The chain's CDR3 is CAWTGVNYGYTF. CDR3 DNA: TGTGCCTGGACGGGAGTTAACTATGGCTACACCTTC.

The V call is TRBV7-9, the J call TRBJ2-5; the D call may be TRBD1 or TRBD2 (5 bases each). The CDR3 length is 14 residues. The V and J ends lost 5 bases and 5 bases respectively, with 15 bases between them. CDR1 is SEHNR and CDR2 is FQNEAQ in the germline V gene (reference sequence). DNA of the CDR3: TGTGCCAGCAGCCCAGTCGGGGCTGGGGAGACCCAGTACTTC. Protein: CASSPVGAGETQYF.

This clone has a single count. The same CDR3 arises from other DNA sequences in this sample as well. The genes are TRBV30 and TRBJ2-7; D gene ambiguous. V lost 1 base and J lost 4, with 2 bases in between. This CDR3 has 10 residues. Germline V lookup: CDR1 GTSNPN, CDR2 SVGIG (reference sequence). CDR3 coding DNA: TGTGCCTGGAGTGGGTACGAGCAGTACTTC. It is translated as CAWSGYEQYF.

V is TRBV15 and J is TRBJ1-1; D gene unclear. Trimming took 5 bases from V and 3 from J, leaving 4 bases between them. CDR1 and CDR2 (germline): LNHNV, YYDKDF (reference sequence). This CDR3 is 11 amino acids long. The CDR3 DNA follows: TGTGCCACCAGCCTGGACACTGAAGCTTTCTTT. Amino acid sequence: CATSLDTEAFF.

The chain links TRBV29-1 to TRBJ2-7; TRBD1 is a possible D gene (6 bases). Germline V gene sequence: CDR1 SQVTM, CDR2 ANQGSEA. CDR3 size: 14 residues. V shed 4 bases and J shed 2 bases, with 15 bases lying between them. CDR3 residues: CSVGRGLSAYEQYF. In DNA, the CDR3 is TGCAGCGTTGGCAGGGGCCTATCGGCCTACGAGCAGTACTTC.

The chain employs TRBV11-2 and TRBJ2-7; D remains ambiguous. Trimming left V 0 bases short and J 1 base short, with 7 bases between. The CDR3 runs 14 residues. CDR1 is SGHAT and CDR2 is FQNNGV in the germline V gene. The CDR3 DNA follows: TGTGCCAGCAGCTTAGATACAGCTTCCTACGAGCAGTACTTC. As protein: CASSLDTASYEQYF.

This clone has a handful of counts. The chain uses TRBV30 and TRBJ1-1, with a tentative D call TRBD1 (6 bases). V shed 8 bases and J shed 1 base, with 11 bases lying between them. The CDR3 contains 12 residues. Germline V gene lookup returns CDR1 GTSNPN and CDR2 SVGIG (reference sequence). The CDR3 here is CAVGHPNTEAFF. For the CDR3, the DNA is TGTGCCGTGGGACACCCGAACACTGAAGCTTTCTTT.

This chain links TRBV2 with TRBJ1-1, with no clear D. Trimming took 3 bases from V and 0 from J, leaving 5 bases between them. CDR1 and CDR2 from the germline V gene are SNHLY and FYNNEI. The CDR3 is 13 residues long. CDR3 nucleotides: TGTGCCAGCAGTGAGGGAGTGAACACTGAAGCTTTCTTT. Its protein is CASSEGVNTEAFF.

There are a few counts of this clone. This sequence joins TRBV14 and TRBJ2-5; D is undetermined. Trimming removed 0 bases at V and 7 bases at J, with 9 bases between. Germline V gene lookup returns CDR1 SGHDN and CDR2 FVKESK. This CDR3 comprises 13 residues. The CDR3 sequence: CASSQDFLGTQYF. CDR3 bases: TGTGCCAGCAGCCAAGATTTCCTAGGGACCCAGTACTTC.

This rearrangement joins TRBV7-2 to TRBJ2-1; D is ambiguous. In germline, CDR1 is SGHTA, CDR2 FQGNSA. The CDR3 is 15 amino acids. The ends were cut back, 1 base at V and 3 bases at J, with 10 bases in the middle. The CDR3 is CASSLGKASYNEQFF. CDR3 in DNA: TGTGCCAGCAGCTTAGGGAAAGCGAGCTACAATGAGCAGTTCTTC.

The chain is built from TRBV5-4 and TRBJ2-3; 7 positions match TRBD2. This CDR3 spans 16 amino acids. Germline V lookup: CDR1 SGHNT, CDR2 YYREEE (reference sequence). The V gene end was trimmed by 4 bases and the J gene end by 3 bases; junction bases not matched to a gene: 11. CDR3 sequence (DNA): TGTGCCAGCAGCCAGATCTCGCGGGGAGGGACAGATACGCAGTATTTT. It encodes CASSQISRGGTDTQYF. Looking up the rest from reference TRBV5-4 and TRBJ2-3 gives the full variable domain: ETGVTQSPTHLIKTRGQQVTLRCSSQSGHNTVSWYQQALGQGPQFIFQYYREEENGRGNFPPRFSGLQFPNYSSELNVNALELDDSALYLCASSQISRGGTDTQYFGPGTRLTVL.

A few counts support this clone. The chain employs TRBV30 and TRBJ2-5; possibly TRBD1 for D (6 bases). V was shortened by 4 bases and J by 0 bases, with 21 bases between the two germline ends. The CDR3 runs 17 residues. In germline, CDR1 is GTSNPN, CDR2 SVGIG (reference sequence). The CDR3 region is CAWTHPRRTVYQETQYF. Here the CDR3 DNA reads TGTGCCTGGACTCACCCCCGGAGGACAGTTTACCAAGAGACCCAGTACTTC.

The rearrangement uses TRBV30 and TRBJ1-3, with a possible D match to TRBD1 (5 bases). The CDR3 sequence is 13 residues long. In germline, CDR1 is GTSNPN, CDR2 SVGIG (reference sequence). V was pared by 5 bases and J by 0 bases, with 8 bases between. The CDR3 DNA reads TGTGCCTGGGGACATAACTCTGGAAACACCATATATTTT. This sequence encodes CAWGHNSGNTIYF.

This clone was seen more than once but under ten times. Other nucleotide sequences from this sample produce the same CDR3. V is TRBV7-2 and J is TRBJ2-3; unclear D gene. The CDR3 consists of 13 residues. From germline, CDR1 is SGHTA and CDR2 FQGNSA. The V end lost 1 base, the J end lost 1 base, and 3 bases lay between the germline ends. CDR3 nucleotide sequence: TGTGCCAGCAGCTTAGGGGGCACAGATACGCAGTATTTT. This gives the protein CASSLGGTDTQYF.

The chain couples TRBV5-6 to TRBJ2-6; D unclear. Per germline, CDR1 SGHDT and CDR2 YYEEEE. V lost 0 bases and J 2 bases, leaving 3 bases between the germline ends. This CDR3 comprises 14 residues. The CDR3 sequence: CASSLDPGANVLTF. CDR3 nucleotides: TGTGCCAGCAGCTTGGATCCTGGGGCCAACGTCCTGACTTTC.

This clone has a single count. The chain has TRBV5-1 and TRBJ2-5; 7 nucleotides match TRBD2. The junction had 7 bases not matched to a gene; V was cut back by 4 bases and J by 4 bases. This CDR3 is 14 amino acids long. CDR1 and CDR2 from the germline V gene are SGHRS and YFSETQ. CDR3 in amino acids: CASSPGPGGETQYF. For the CDR3, the DNA is TGCGCCAGCAGCCCGGGCCCGGGGGGAGAGACCCAGTACTTC.

The V call is TRBV5-1, the J call TRBJ2-1; 9 bases fit TRBD2. This CDR3 region has 15 residues. After removal of 3 bases from V and 8 bases from J, the junction contained 9 bases not matched to a gene. Germline lookup yields CDR1 SGHRS and CDR2 YFSETQ. The CDR3 region is CASSWRGLASDEQFF. The DNA for the CDR3 is TGCGCCAGCAGCTGGCGGGGACTAGCAAGCGATGAGCAGTTCTTC.

The V gene is TRBV9, the J gene TRBJ2-6; D is uncertain. Germline loops: CDR1 SGDLS, CDR2 YYNGEE. This CDR3 is 17 amino acids long. Trimming took 4 bases from V and 0 from J, leaving 14 bases between them. The chain's CDR3 is CASSPVAFSSGANVLTF. CDR3 nucleotides: TGTGCCAGCAGCCCCGTGGCATTTAGCTCTGGGGCCAACGTCCTGACTTTC.

This clone was seen a handful of times. The V and J genes are TRBV6-5 and TRBJ2-7; 7 nucleotides match TRBD1. The J segment lost 0 bases and the V segment lost 2 bases, leaving 4 bases of the junction unmatched. Germline-derived CDR1 and CDR2 are MNHEY and SVGAGI. The CDR3 extends over 15 amino acids. CDR3 DNA sequence: TGTGCCAGCAGTTACGGGACAGCTGGCTCCTACGAGCAGTACTTC. As protein: CASSYGTAGSYEQYF.